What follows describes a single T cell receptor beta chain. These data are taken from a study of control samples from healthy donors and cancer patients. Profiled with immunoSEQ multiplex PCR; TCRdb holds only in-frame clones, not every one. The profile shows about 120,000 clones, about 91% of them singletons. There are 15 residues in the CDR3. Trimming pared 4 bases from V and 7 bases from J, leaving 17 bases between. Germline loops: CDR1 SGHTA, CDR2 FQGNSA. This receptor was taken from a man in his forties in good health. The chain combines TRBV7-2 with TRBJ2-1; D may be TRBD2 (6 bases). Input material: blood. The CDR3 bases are TGTGCCAGCAGCTCAAAGCGGGTCCCTGGGAATGAGCAGTTCTTC. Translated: CASSSKRVPGNEQFF. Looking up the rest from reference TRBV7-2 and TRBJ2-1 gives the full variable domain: GAGVSQSPSNKVTEKGKDVELRCDPISGHTALYWYRQSLGQGLEFLIYFQGNSAPDKSGLPSDRFSAERTGGSVSTLTIQRTQQEDSAVYLCASSSKRVPGNEQFFGPGTRLTVL.